This is a list of T cell receptor beta chains from one sample in a study of blood T cell repertoires in COVID-19. This table comes from immunoSEQ multiplex PCR, and its TCRdb copy is limited to in-frame clones, with some not included. The sample shows 150,000 to 200,000 clones, more than 75% of them seen only once. The sample consisted of peripheral blood. The receptors originated from an older woman with COVID-19, enrolled during active disease. The CDR3 runs from the conserved cysteine through the conserved F or W. D genes are given only for firm matches. Some rows mark clone size as missing; the rest say once, few, many or name a class of expanded clone.

V: TRBV30
J: TRBJ2-3
D: TRBD1
size: -
CDR3: CAWSGQVLSTDTQYF
DNA: TGTGCCTGGTCCGGACAGGTTTTAAGCACAGATACGCAGTATTTT

V: TRBV5-1
J: TRBJ1-3
D: -
size: -
CDR3: CASSTGVGENTIYF
DNA: TGCGCCAGCAGTACAGGCGTAGGCGAAAACACCATATATTTT

V: TRBV6-5
J: TRBJ2-5
D: -
size: -
CDR3: CASSYRGQETQYF
DNA: TGTGCCAGCAGTTACAGGGGGCAAGAGACCCAGTACTTC

V: TRBV27
J: TRBJ2-3
D: TRBD2
size: -
CDR3: CASRIIAGGYTDTQYF
DNA: TGTGCCAGCAGAATTATAGCGGGAGGATACACAGATACGCAGTATTTT

V: TRBV12-3/TRBV12-4
J: TRBJ1-2
D: -
size: -
CDR3: CASRPTGFNGYTF
DNA: TGTGCCAGCAGACCTACAGGGTTTAATGGCTACACCTTC

V: TRBV3-1/TRBV3-2
J: TRBJ2-5
D: -
size: once
CDR3: CASSQDRRGGETQYF
DNA: TGTGCCAGCAGCCAAGATCGGAGAGGAGGAGAGACCCAGTACTTC

V: TRBV4-2
J: TRBJ2-5
D: TRBD2
size: -
CDR3: CASSQRVAGGGETQYF
DNA: TGTGCCAGCAGCCAAAGGGTAGCGGGAGGAGGAGAGACCCAGTACTTC

V: TRBV6-5
J: TRBJ1-1
D: -
size: -
CDR3: CASSLDRKNTEAFF
DNA: TGTGCCAGCAGCCTAGACAGGAAGAACACTGAAGCTTTCTTT

V: TRBV7-3
J: TRBJ1-6
D: TRBD1
size: -
CDR3: CASSDRASSPLHF
DNA: TGTGCCAGCAGCGACAGGGCAAGTTCACCCCTCCACTTT

V: TRBV4-3
J: TRBJ2-7
D: TRBD1
size: -
CDR3: CASSQGDSYEQYF
DNA: TGCGCCAGCAGCCAAGGGGACAGCTACGAGCAGTACTTC

V: TRBV9
J: TRBJ1-1
D: -
size: -
CDR3: CASTSGVMSFMNTEAFF
DNA: TGTGCCAGCACGTCCGGAGTGATGAGTTTCATGAACACTGAAGCTTTCTTT

V: TRBV11-3
J: TRBJ1-1
D: -
size: -
CDR3: CASSTQGSAEAFF
DNA: TGTGCCAGCAGCACACAGGGTAGTGCTGAAGCTTTCTTT

V: TRBV18
J: TRBJ1-1
D: -
size: -
CDR3: CASSPSGPRGTEAFF
DNA: TGTGCCAGCTCACCCTCCGGGCCCCGGGGGACTGAAGCTTTCTTT

V: TRBV7-2
J: TRBJ1-2
D: TRBD1
size: -
CDR3: CASSLDNRGSWGYTF
DNA: TGTGCCAGCAGCTTAGACAACAGGGGGTCGTGGGGCTACACCTTC

V: TRBV9
J: TRBJ1-3
D: TRBD1
size: -
CDR3: CASSVAPGGGGNTIYF
DNA: TGTGCCAGCAGCGTAGCTCCAGGGGGAGGTGGAAACACCATATATTTT

V: TRBV5-6
J: TRBJ2-5
D: -
size: -
CDR3: CASSLPRGWSLETQYF
DNA: TGTGCCAGCAGCTTGCCCCGCGGGTGGTCTCTTGAGACCCAGTACTTC

V: TRBV14
J: TRBJ2-1
D: TRBD1
size: -
CDR3: CASSQRGTVNYDEQFF
DNA: TGTGCCAGCAGCCAACGAGGGACAGTTAATTATGATGAGCAGTTCTTC

V: TRBV11-3
J: TRBJ2-7
D: -
size: -
CDR3: CASSLERGGGSYEQYF
DNA: TGTGCCAGCAGCTTAGAACGAGGGGGGGGATCCTACGAGCAGTACTTC

V: TRBV7-3
J: TRBJ2-1
D: TRBD2
size: -
CDR3: CASSSLTSGRVYEQFF
DNA: TGTGCCAGCAGCTCGCTAACTAGCGGGAGAGTCTATGAGCAGTTCTTC

V: TRBV9
J: TRBJ1-3
D: -
size: once
CDR3: CASSYNRQLSGNTIYF
DNA: TGTGCCAGCAGCTATAATCGACAGCTCTCTGGAAACACCATATATTTT

V: TRBV7-2
J: TRBJ1-2
D: -
size: -
CDR3: CASSLGRYGYTF
DNA: TGTGCCAGCAGCTTAGGGCGGTATGGCTACACCTTC

V: TRBV2
J: TRBJ2-1
D: -
size: -
CDR3: CASSDRGVNNEQFF
DNA: TGTGCCAGCAGTGACAGGGGAGTGAACAATGAGCAGTTCTTC

V: TRBV15
J: TRBJ2-7
D: -
size: -
CDR3: CATSNPGGGSPYEQYF
DNA: TGTGCCACCAGCAACCCCGGCGGAGGTTCCCCCTACGAGCAGTACTTC

V: TRBV5-6
J: TRBJ1-3
D: TRBD1
size: -
CDR3: CASSWDRGSGNTIYF
DNA: TGTGCCAGCAGCTGGGACAGGGGATCGGGAAACACCATATATTTT

V: TRBV5-1
J: TRBJ2-1
D: TRBD2
size: -
CDR3: CASSLRSGAVNEQFF
DNA: TGCGCCAGCAGCTTGAGAAGCGGGGCAGTGAATGAGCAGTTCTTC

V: TRBV18
J: TRBJ1-6
D: TRBD1
size: -
CDR3: CASSPLGQGNSPLHF
DNA: TGTGCCAGCTCACCTCTGGGACAGGGCAATTCACCCCTCCACTTT

V: TRBV2
J: TRBJ1-2
D: TRBD1
size: -
CDR3: CASRQGGYGYTF
DNA: TGTGCCAGCCGACAGGGCGGCTATGGCTACACCTTC

V: TRBV15
J: TRBJ2-3
D: -
size: -
CDR3: CATRRGLLTDTQYF
DNA: TGTGCCACCCGTCGAGGGCTTCTCACAGATACGCAGTATTTT

V: TRBV27
J: TRBJ2-7
D: -
size: few
CDR3: CASSLQVGDEQYF
DNA: TGTGCCAGCAGTTTACAGGTAGGCGACGAGCAGTACTTC